This TCR beta chain derives from a study of blood T cells in healthy people across ages (dated by TCRdb to 2015 to 2017). Background on the whole study: In model experiments, roughly one uniquely barcoded TCR beta cDNA molecule per two T cells was captured by template switching. Two additional independent replicas of 1 million unique cDNA reads from the same blood draw were analyzed for two donors (one aged 18 to 30 and one aged 80 or older). Using deep sequencing normalized with unique cDNA molecular identifiers, the study measured how TCR beta repertoire diversity changes with age. The donors were split into four age groups: young (average about 16 years), middle-aged (around 40), aged (approximately 60) and long-lived (approximately 80). On the study overall, not on this receptor specifically: Estimates of total diversity based on one million sequenced T cells were considered lower bounds and underestimates. Observed TCR beta diversity correlated strongly with the percentage of naive T cells measured by flow cytometry. Bulk unsorted PBMC profiling prevented conclusive comparison of naive and antigen-experienced compartments. The CMV infection status of donors was not known, potentially confounding age-related changes in expanded clonotypes. The long-lived group showed more naive CD4+ T cells, fewer expanded clones and increased TCR diversity than the aged group, suggesting age selection. As age increased, observed TCR beta diversity per million T cells dropped in a roughly linear way, and a significant reduction was already evident by age 40.

The donors were 40 or so Caucasian individuals from Russia, aged 6 to 90 years, who were systemically healthy. Each donor gave ten milliliters of peripheral blood, collected into EDTA-treated Vacutainer tubes. PBMCs were isolated by Ficoll-Paque density-gradient centrifugation, with at least 6 million obtained per sample. Trizol reagent was used to extract total RNA from PBMCs, with at least 5 micrograms per sample. Naive CD45RAhigh/CD27high T cell percentages were measured by flow cytometry on a PBMC aliquot from every donor. The protocol used for the library was 5' RACE. The data were produced on an Illumina HiSeq 2500. A second PCR of about 7 to 12 cycles was run with a J-beta primer mix and a sample-barcoded 5' primer. Each TCR beta cDNA molecule received a unique molecular identifier from a template-switch 5' adaptor carrying 12 random nucleotides. Each sample yielded at least 3 million CDR3-containing paired-end reads. First-strand cDNA was synthesized from all RNA with the Mint cDNA synthesis kit, primed by a TRBC-specific oligonucleotide. Following uracil-DNA glycosylase treatment, a first 18-cycle PCR with universal primers M1SS and BC2_uni_R was performed on all cDNA. The authors' pipeline ran thus. Each sample was normalized by randomly selecting 1 million high-quality reads, each carrying a distinct molecular identifier. Reads sharing molecular identifiers were discarded rather than binned into consensus sequences. MiTCR, set to a Q25 quality threshold and the strictest error-elimination algorithm, was used for CDR3 identification, clonotype clustering and error correction. Lower-bound total TCR beta diversity was estimated with a nonparametric unseen species model using Euler transformation. TCRdb itself trimmed the public reads at Q25 with fastp, ran MiXCR and retained productive beta chains. CDR3 protein duplicates are merged, each entry listing the most common genes and DNA. For this entry, the V and J calls and clone size follow TCRdb and not the study's own pipeline. Within this sample are 600,000 to 1,000,000 distinct CDR3 sequences, with approximately 25% of them counted one time only. In total, the top ten clones hold under 4.5% of the sample.

As concerns this clonotype: Its antigen remains undetermined. Nothing much larger sits one base from this clone, and base qualities are not available.

The germline V gene gives CDR1 as MDHEN and CDR2 as SYDVKM. CDR3 length: 12 amino acids, cysteine to phenylalanine. Only CDR3 DNA remains: 36 bases, in frame from the first base. Between the V and J ends, shortened by 6 bases and 6 bases respectively, the junction contains 12 bases. The same data also contributed to another study, on T cells of mothers and their children. As that second paper reports: Nine systemically healthy Caucasian individuals, comprising three mothers and their six children, were included as donors. cDNA synthesis used all of the extracted RNA, with approximately 1.4 ug of RNA in each 15 ul reaction. Sample barcodes and 2-4 random nucleotides were added via the M1S primer in the second PCR. Each mother yielded over 9 million TCR beta CDR3 reads and each child roughly 3 million reads. Thymic selection similarly shapes TCR recombination output in related and unrelated pairs, with minor effect from inherited differences. Normalized repertoire overlap was always slightly but never significantly higher in related than unrelated mother-child pairs. No persistent microchimeric T cell clones were detected, at a sensitivity of 90 to 100 clones per million clonotypes. Deep NGS was used in the study to compare the TCR beta repertoires of mothers and children and to look for features that separate related mother-child pairs from unrelated individuals. The mean age was roughly 44 +/- 4 years for the mothers and approximately 11 +/- 4 years for the children. After adapter ligation was performed with NEBNext reagents, the libraries were sequenced on an Illumina HiSeq 2000 with 100+100 nt paired-end reads. To prevent cross-contamination, the mother and child libraries were prepared one month apart and sequenced in separate runs. Each donor had between about 450,000 and 2,300,000 distinct TCR beta clonotypes identified. Naive TCR beta clonotypes were estimated from low-frequency clonotypes matched to each donor's FACS-determined naive share, without sorting.

Sequences were obtained from blood. This TCR came from a boy younger than 18 in good health. Recombination linked TRBV28 to TRBJ2-7; confidence is insufficient to name the D gene. In nucleotides, the sequence is TGTGCCAGCAGCCCCCTTAGTCTCGAGCAGTACTTC. This sequence encodes CASSPLSLEQYF.